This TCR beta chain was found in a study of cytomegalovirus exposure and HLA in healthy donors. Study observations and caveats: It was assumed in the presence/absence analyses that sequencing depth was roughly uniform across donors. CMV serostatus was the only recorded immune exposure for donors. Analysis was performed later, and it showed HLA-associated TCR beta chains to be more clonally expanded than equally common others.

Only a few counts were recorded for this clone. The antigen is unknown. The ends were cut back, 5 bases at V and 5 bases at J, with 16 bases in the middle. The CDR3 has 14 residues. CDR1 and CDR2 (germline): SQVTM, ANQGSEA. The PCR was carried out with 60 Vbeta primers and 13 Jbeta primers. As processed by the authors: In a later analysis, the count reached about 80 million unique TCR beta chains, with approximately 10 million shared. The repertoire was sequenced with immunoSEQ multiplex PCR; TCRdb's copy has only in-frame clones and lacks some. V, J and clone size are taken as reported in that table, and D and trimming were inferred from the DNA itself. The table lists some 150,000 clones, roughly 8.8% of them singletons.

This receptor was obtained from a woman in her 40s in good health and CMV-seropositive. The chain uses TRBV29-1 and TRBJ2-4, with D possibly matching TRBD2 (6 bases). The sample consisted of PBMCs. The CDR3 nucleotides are TGCAGCGTTTCCCGCCGTCGCGGGGAAAACATTCAGTACTTC. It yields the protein CSVSRRRGENIQYF.